The 30 T cell receptor beta chains in this list originate from one sample, sequenced in a study of regulatory T cells in long-lasting Graves disease. iRepertoire HTBI primers and Arm-PCR of CDR3 regions built TCR beta libraries. TCRdb redid the calling of the multiplex PCR reads with MiXCR, one entry per CDR3 protein. The sample consists of fewer than 550,000 distinct CDR3 sequences, roughly 15% of them appearing once. As for time point: newly diagnosed GD, antithyroid drugs for less than 3 months. Preparation of the TCR library used RNA extracted from PBMCs. This sample also appeared in a second study, on T cells in Graves' hyperthyroidism and ophthalmopathy.

The sample here was peripheral blood mononuclear cells (PBMCs), taken at new diagnosis, from a patient treated with antithyroid drugs. These receptors came from a woman aged 18-35 years with Graves disease.

This clonotype was detected many times. The chain carries TRBV10-3 and TRBJ1-1; D perhaps matches TRBD1 (6 bases). Germline CDR1 ENHRY, CDR2 SYGVKD. The length of the CDR3 is 15 residues. Trimming cost V 3 bases and J 8 bases, with 19 bases left between them. The CDR3 DNA reads TGTGCCATCAGTGATACCAGTAGTGACAGGTCCGAAGCTTTCTTT. Amino acids: CAISDTSSDRSEAFF.

This clonotype was seen repeatedly, ten times or more. The chain joins TRBV28 to TRBJ2-7; a weak D match, TRBD1 (5 bases). Between the trimmed V and J ends, which lost 3 bases and 2 bases, there was a span of 11 bases. The CDR3 consists of 14 residues. The germline gives CDR1 MDHEN, CDR2 SYDVKM. The CDR3 DNA sequence: TGTGCCAGCAGTTTCTCACAGGCTACCTACGAGCAGTACTTC. Protein product: CASSFSQATYEQYF.

This clonotype appeared many times. At one end, the junction sequence differs from germline, possibly due to a read error. The chain uses TRBV2 and TRBJ1-2; 7 bases agree with TRBD1. Germline V CDR1 and CDR2: SNHLY, FYNNEI. The CDR3 extends over 14 amino acids. CDR3 region: CASSLLTGNSGYTF. CDR3 sequence (DNA): TGTGCCAGCAGCCTTTTGACAGGGAACTCTGGCTACACCTTC.

This clonotype came up many times. The CDR3 DNA reads TGTGCCTGGAGTGGGCAGGGAGGGACCCAGTACTTC. Amino acids: CAWSGQGGTQYF. The rearrangement joins TRBV30 to TRBJ2-5; D is possibly TRBD2 (6 bases). Trimming took off 1 base at V and 7 bases at J, with 10 bases between the two ends. This CDR3 has 12 residues. Germline CDR1 is GTSNPN and CDR2 is SVGIG (reference sequence).

This clonotype was observed many times. This chain connects TRBV2 to TRBJ2-7; 11 bases align to TRBD2. The germline gives CDR1 SNHLY, CDR2 FYNNEI. This CDR3 has 15 amino acids. The V and J ends lost 6 bases and 4 bases, in that order; junction bases with no gene match: 8. CDR3 DNA sequence: TGTGCCAGCAGACGCGGGACTAGCGGTAATTACGAGCAGTACTTC. Protein sequence: CASRRGTSGNYEQYF.

The chain couples TRBV28 to TRBJ1-1; D gene uncertain. The CDR3 extends over 13 amino acids. Trimming cost V 7 bases and J 0 bases, with 9 bases left between them. From germline, CDR1 is MDHEN and CDR2 SYDVKM. The CDR3 nucleotides are TGTGCCAGCACTACCCTTCTGAACACTGAAGCTTTCTTT. Translated, it gives CASTTLLNTEAFF.

This clonotype was seen many times. This chain connects TRBV12-3 or TRBV12-4 to TRBJ1-1, with 8 bases matching TRBD1. This CDR3 has 13 amino acids. The V gene end was trimmed by 5 bases and the J gene end by 4 bases; junction bases not matched to a gene: 3. This CDR3 is CASSVTGGTEAFF. CDR3 DNA: TGTGCCAGCAGTGTCACAGGGGGCACTGAAGCTTTCTTT.

This clonotype was detected only a few times. The chain is built from TRBV7-8 and TRBJ2-1; no clear D. V was shortened by 4 bases and J by 0 bases, with 13 bases between the two germline ends. This CDR3 comprises 16 residues. The germline V gene has CDR1 SGHVS and CDR2 FQNEAQ. In DNA, the CDR3 is TGTGCCAGCAGCTCCGGTCTAGGCTACTCCTACAATGAGCAGTTCTTC. The encoded protein is CASSSGLGYSYNEQFF.

CDR3 in amino acids: CASSPGGGEQFF. CDR3 nucleotide sequence: TGTGCCAGCTCACCTGGGGGGGGTGAGCAGTTCTTC. The chain links TRBV18 to TRBJ2-1, with 7 nucleotides matching TRBD2. V was pared by 3 bases and J by 9 bases, with 2 bases of the junction left unmatched. Looked up from germline, CDR1 is KGHSH and CDR2 is LQKENI. The length of the CDR3 is 12 residues. Variable domain in full (rest from reference TRBV18 and TRBJ2-1): NAGVMQNPRHLVRRRGQEARLRCSPMKGHSHVYWYRQLPEEGLKFMVYLQKENIIDESGMPKERFSAEFPKEGPSILRIQQVVRGDSAAYFCASSPGGGEQFFGPGTRLTVL.

CDR3 sequence (DNA): TGTGCCAGCAGCTTAGAACTAGCGGGAGAGCCCCAAGAGACCCAGTACTTC. Protein: CASSLELAGEPQETQYF. The chain employs TRBV7-8 and TRBJ2-5; 11 nucleotides match TRBD2. Trimming removed 1 base from V and 1 base from J; junction bases left unmatched: 5. This CDR3 spans 17 amino acids. Germline CDR1 and CDR2: SGHVS and FQNEAQ.

This clonotype occurred many times. The V gene is TRBV2, the J gene TRBJ2-7; 7 bases match TRBD1. V shed 5 bases, J shed 2 bases, and the junction held 12 bases outside the gene matches. The CDR3 loop spans 16 amino acids. Germline-derived CDR1 and CDR2 are SNHLY and FYNNEI. CDR3 amino acids: CASSFSNRGSTYEQYF. DNA of the CDR3: TGTGCCAGCAGTTTCTCAAACAGGGGTTCCACCTACGAGCAGTACTTC. The entire variable domain, with the rest obtained from reference TRBV2 and TRBJ2-7, is as follows: EPEVTQTPSHQVTQMGQEVILRCVPISNHLYFYWYRQILGQKVEFLVSFYNNEISEKSEIFDDQFSVERPDGSNFTLKIRSTKLEDSAMYFCASSFSNRGSTYEQYFGPGTRLTVT.

This clonotype was seen more than once but under ten times. The chain joins TRBV14 to TRBJ1-1; D gene unclear. The CDR3 covers 13 residues. Germline V gene sequence: CDR1 SGHDN, CDR2 FVKESK. V gave up 4 bases and J gave up 8 bases, with 14 bases separating them. The CDR3 coding sequence is TGTGCCAGCAGCCCACGGCTCGAGGGCGAAGCTTTCTTT. This encodes CASSPRLEGEAFF.

The table lists this clonotype with many counts. The genes are TRBV10-3 and TRBJ2-5, with 12 bases fitting TRBD2. Germline V gives CDR1 ENHRY, CDR2 SYGVKD. CDR3 length: 15 residues. V was pared by 5 bases and J by 5 bases, with 6 bases of the junction left unmatched. CDR3 coding DNA: TGTGCCATCAGTTTAACTAGCGGGAGGTTTGAGACCCAGTACTTC. The encoded protein is CAISLTSGRFETQYF.

This clonotype was detected only a few times. The chain uses TRBV29-1 and TRBJ2-1; D gene ambiguous. V was shortened by 7 bases and J by 6 bases, with 7 bases between the two germline ends. CDR3 size: 10 residues. Per germline, CDR1 SQVTM and CDR2 ANQGSEA. Here the CDR3 DNA reads TGCAGCGGGGTCAGCAATGAGCAGTTCTTC. As protein: CSGVSNEQFF.

This clonotype was seen repeatedly, ten times or more. The genes are TRBV3-1 and TRBJ1-1, with 7 nucleotides matching TRBD1. The CDR3 spans 13 residues. After removal of 4 bases from V and 8 bases from J, the junction contained 7 bases not matched to a gene. CDR1 is LGHDT, CDR2 YNNKEL, per germline (reference sequence). The CDR3 loop reads CASSPLSTGEAFF. CDR3 DNA: TGTGCCAGCAGCCCGCTCTCGACAGGGGAAGCTTTCTTT.

This clonotype was seen repeatedly, ten times or more. The chain is built from TRBV12-3 or TRBV12-4 and TRBJ2-5; a possible D gene is TRBD1 (5 bases). CDR3 length: 13 residues. Trimming stripped 4 bases from V and 7 bases from J, with 13 bases between. CDR3 coding DNA: TGTGCCAGCAGTTCTCAGGGTCTGGGGACCCAGTACTTC. The encoded protein is CASSSQGLGTQYF.

This clonotype was seen at least ten times. This rearrangement joins TRBV7-6 to TRBJ1-1; 10 bases align to TRBD1. Germline-derived CDR1 and CDR2 are SGHVS and FNYEAQ. J gave up 1 base and V 5 bases, and 4 bases lay outside the gene matches. This CDR3 spans 15 amino acids. This CDR3 is CASSPWDRGNTEAFF. In DNA form, the CDR3 reads TGTGCCAGCAGCCCCTGGGACAGGGGGAACACTGAAGCTTTCTTT.

This clonotype was seen a few times. V usage is TRBV18 and J usage is TRBJ1-5, with 7 bases that match TRBD1. The J call is uncertain, as TRBJ2-3 better fits the DNA end. This CDR3 has 15 residues. The germline V gene has CDR1 KGHSH and CDR2 LQKENI. The CDR3 DNA sequence: TGTGCCAGCTCACCACCCGAACAGGGGTATCAGCCCCAGTATTTT. This sequence encodes CASSPPEQGYQPQYF.

The CDR3 region is CASMGRLAGGSNTGELFF. In nucleotides, the CDR3 is TGCGCCAGCATGGGGCGGCTAGCGGGAGGCTCGAACACCGGGGAGCTGTTTTTT. The chain links TRBV5-1 to TRBJ2-2; 11 bases are a match to TRBD2. Germline CDR1 and CDR2: SGHRS and YFSETQ. Trimming took 6 bases from V and 0 from J; bases not matched to a gene: 10. The CDR3 loop spans 18 amino acids.

The sample holds a few counts of this clonotype. The chain combines TRBV9 with TRBJ2-3; 9 nucleotides line up with TRBD2. CDR3 size: 16 residues. The germline V gene has CDR1 SGDLS and CDR2 YYNGEE. V shed 4 bases, J shed 3 bases, and the junction held 9 bases outside the gene matches. The CDR3 sequence is CASSPGTSWGTDTQYF. The CDR3 DNA sequence: TGTGCCAGCAGCCCCGGGACTAGCTGGGGTACAGATACGCAGTATTTT.

This chain joins TRBV5-6 and TRBJ1-5; 8 nucleotides agree with TRBD1. CDR3 size: 15 residues. CDR1 is SGHDT, CDR2 YYEEEE, per germline. Unmatched junction bases numbered 4, after V lost 2 bases and J lost 3 bases. The CDR3 here is CASSFQGAINQPQHF. The DNA of the CDR3 is TGTGCCAGCAGCTTTCAGGGGGCAATCAATCAGCCCCAGCATTTT.

The sample holds many counts of this clonotype. This chain connects TRBV4-1 to TRBJ1-1, with no clear D. In germline, CDR1 is MGHRA, CDR2 YSYEKL. The CDR3 runs 14 residues. Trimming shortened V by 2 bases and J by 4 bases, and 11 bases separated the two germline ends. The CDR3 DNA sequence: TGCGCCAGCAGCCAACTCCGAGCGGGCACTGAAGCTTTCTTT. This sequence encodes CASSQLRAGTEAFF.

There are many counts of this clonotype. The chain is built from TRBV7-2 and TRBJ2-5; the D gene is possibly TRBD1 (6 bases). Trimming stripped 1 base from V and 2 bases from J, with 11 bases between. Germline V CDR1 and CDR2: SGHTA, FQGNSA. The CDR3 loop spans 15 amino acids. This CDR3 is CASSLGTVTQETQYF. The CDR3 DNA is TGTGCCAGCAGCTTAGGGACAGTCACGCAAGAGACCCAGTACTTC.

This clonotype was counted ten times or more. CDR3 bases: TGTGCCAGCAGCCTAGGGTTTTCTGAAGCTTTCTTT. Translated, it gives CASSLGFSEAFF. V and J are TRBV3-1 and TRBJ1-1; D not certain. The germline V gene encodes CDR1 LGHDT and CDR2 YNNKEL (reference sequence). The CDR3 covers 12 residues. Trimming pared 4 bases from V and 6 bases from J, leaving 9 bases between.

This clonotype has only a few counts. This rearrangement joins TRBV5-1 to TRBJ1-1, with D possibly TRBD1 on 5 matching bases. CDR1 is SGHRS and CDR2 is YFSETQ in the germline V gene. With 1 base removed from V and 4 bases from J, the gap between germline ends came to 8 bases. This CDR3 is built from 13 residues. CDR3 in DNA: TGCGCCAGCAGCTTGCTGGGACCCACTGAAGCTTTCTTT. This codes for CASSLLGPTEAFF. The full variable domain, completed using reference TRBV5-1 and TRBJ1-1, is KAGVTQTPRYLIKTRGQQVTLSCSPISGHRSVSWYQQTPGQGLQFLFEYFSETQRNKGNFPGRFSGRQFSNSRSEMNVSTLELGDSALYLCASSLLGPTEAFFGQGTRLTVV.

Comments on this clonotype: An end of the junction differs from the germline gene, which may be a read error. The V gene is TRBV10-3, the J gene TRBJ1-1; a possible D gene is TRBD1 (5 bases). CDR3 length: 15 amino acids. CDR1 is ENHRY and CDR2 is SYGVKD in the germline V gene. CDR3 loop: CAISDPGTAGLIASF. The CDR3 DNA reads TGTGCCATCAGTGACCCCGGGACGGCGGGCCTTATAGCTTCCTTT.

A few counts support this clonotype. The gene calls are TRBV11-3 and TRBJ2-3; D is ambiguous. The CDR3 has 14 amino acids. V was pared by 5 bases and J by 5 bases, with 14 bases between. Germline V lookup: CDR1 SGHNT, CDR2 YENEEA. CDR3 protein: CASSPTYSRDTQYF. The DNA of the CDR3 is TGTGCCAGCAGCCCGACATACTCAAGAGATACGCAGTATTTT.

The V and J genes are TRBV4-3 and TRBJ2-1; 7 bases map to TRBD2. Germline loops: CDR1 LGHNA, CDR2 YSLEER. The ends lost 2 bases at V and 5 bases at J; junction bases unmatched: 9. The CDR3 runs to 16 residues. CDR3 in DNA: TGCGCCAGCAGCCAACCATCCAGCGGGGATAACAATGAGCAGTTCTTC. This translates into CASSQPSSGDNNEQFF.

The chain combines TRBV20-1 with TRBJ2-1, with TRBD2 matching over 15 bases. J gave up 5 bases and V 0 bases, and 8 bases lay outside the gene matches. Germline V gives CDR1 DFQATT, CDR2 SNEGSKA (reference sequence). The CDR3 contains 18 residues. The CDR3 coding sequence is TGCAGTGCTAGAGAGCCGGGACTAGCGGGAGGTCGAGACAATGAGCAGTTCTTC. Translating gives CSAREPGLAGGRDNEQFF.

This clonotype was found a few times. A read error is possible here, since a much larger clone lies one base away. This chain uses TRBV28 with TRBJ1-2; a possible D gene is TRBD1 (5 bases). Germline values: CDR1 MDHEN, CDR2 SYDVKM. CDR3 size: 18 residues. V was shortened by 5 bases and J by 3 bases, with 25 bases between the two germline ends. CDR3 sequence: CASSPLTRGRGRDYGYTF. The CDR3 DNA is TGTGCCAGCAGTCCCCTAACCCGTGGAAGGGGAAGGGACTATGGCTACACCTTC.